The next 30 T cell receptor beta chains were all read from a single sample in a study of cytomegalovirus exposure and HLA in healthy donors. PCR used 60 Vbeta primers and 13 Jbeta primers. Produced via immunoSEQ multiplex PCR; TCRdb's table is partial and in-frame only. There are 80,000 to 95,000 clones in the sample; more than 55% occur only once, and approximately 2.2% lies in the top ten. Sequencing was carried out using PBMCs. The source of these receptors is a human donor in good health.

The chain links TRBV25-1 to TRBJ2-3; 13 nucleotides line up with TRBD2. V was pared by 3 bases and J by 1 base, with 4 bases of the junction left unmatched. CDR1 MGHDK and CDR2 SYGVNS come from the germline V gene. The CDR3 is 17 amino acids. The CDR3 protein is CASSDPGTSGGTDTQYF. In DNA form, the CDR3 reads TGTGCCAGCAGTGACCCCGGGACTAGCGGGGGCACAGATACGCAGTATTTT.

This clone was counted only a few times. CDR3 region: CASSPRDFTSDTQYF. The CDR3 coding sequence is TGTGCCAGCAGCCCTCGGGACTTCACTTCAGATACGCAGTATTTT. The V gene is TRBV5-4, the J gene TRBJ2-3, with D perhaps TRBD2 (6 bases). This CDR3 has 15 residues. The germline V gene has CDR1 SGHNT and CDR2 YYREEE (reference sequence). V shed 4 bases and J shed 4 bases, with 16 bases lying between them.

The V gene is TRBV19, the J gene TRBJ2-1; 10 nucleotides align to TRBD2. The CDR3 is 15 amino acids. Looked up from germline, CDR1 is LNHDA and CDR2 is SQIVND (reference sequence). The junction had 4 bases not matched to a gene; V was cut back by 6 bases and J by 2 bases. The CDR3, as DNA: TGTGCCAGTAGCGGCAGCGGGGGGGCCTACAATGAGCAGTTCTTC. This codes for CASSGSGGAYNEQFF.

This rearrangement joins TRBV29-1 to TRBJ1-1; 7 bases line up with TRBD1. The CDR3 runs 14 residues. V was pared by 3 bases and J by 5 bases, with 9 bases of the junction left unmatched. Per germline, CDR1 SQVTM and CDR2 ANQGSEA. CDR3 nucleotide sequence: TGCAGCGTTGACGGGCAGGGGGTTGGGACTGAAGCTTTCTTT. Translated: CSVDGQGVGTEAFF.

This rearrangement joins TRBV6-5 to TRBJ1-1; perhaps TRBD1 as D (6 bases). Germline lookup yields CDR1 MNHEY and CDR2 SVGAGI. The CDR3 covers 12 residues. V lost 4 bases to trimming and J lost 5 bases, with 8 bases between them. CDR3 region: CASSWGTTEAFF. The CDR3, as DNA: TGTGCCAGCAGTTGGGGGACAACTGAAGCTTTCTTT.

The chain links TRBV29-1 to TRBJ1-2, with D unclear. Trimming took 0 bases from V and 7 from J, leaving 9 bases between them. The CDR3 sequence is 12 residues long. CDR1 and CDR2 (germline): SQVTM, ANQGSEA. CDR3 amino acids: CSVEEVGGGYTF. CDR3 in DNA: TGCAGCGTTGAAGAAGTGGGAGGTGGCTACACCTTC.

The chain joins TRBV5-5 to TRBJ2-1, with 9 positions matching TRBD1. The ends lost 4 bases at V and 5 bases at J; junction bases unmatched: 13. The V gene's germline CDR1 is SGHKS and CDR2 YYEKEE (reference sequence). This CDR3 has 17 amino acids. CDR3 amino acids: CASSVTTGGQGNNEQFF. The CDR3 coding sequence is TGTGCCAGCAGCGTGACCACAGGGGGCCAGGGTAACAATGAGCAGTTCTTC.

The V call is TRBV7-9, the J call TRBJ1-1; D not resolved. The CDR3 sequence is 14 residues long. Germline V gives CDR1 SEHNR, CDR2 FQNEAQ (reference sequence). Trimming cost V 1 base and J 6 bases, with 12 bases left between them. The CDR3 DNA reads TGTGCCAGCAGCTTAGTAGGTGGGGAGCCTGAAGCTTTCTTT. Translated, it gives CASSLVGGEPEAFF. The whole variable domain, remainder taken from reference TRBV7-9 and TRBJ1-1, is DTGVSQNPRHKITKRGQNVTFRCDPISEHNRLYWYRQTLGQGPEFLTYFQNEAQLEKSRLLSDRFSAERPKGSFSTLEIQRTEQGDSAMYLCASSLVGGEPEAFFGQGTRLTVV.

The V and J genes are TRBV6-1 and TRBJ2-3; D ambiguous. The ends were cut back, 3 bases at V and 4 bases at J, with 5 bases in the middle. This CDR3 has 12 amino acids. The germline gives CDR1 MNHNS, CDR2 SASEGT. Here the CDR3 reads CASSDTSDTQYF. CDR3 coding DNA: TGTGCCAGCAGTGATACTTCAGATACGCAGTATTTT.

The CDR3 here is CASSTQGAREAQYF. The CDR3 DNA sequence: TGTGCCAGTAGTACCCAGGGGGCCCGGGAGGCCCAGTACTTC. The chain is built from TRBV19 and TRBJ2-5; D might be TRBD1 (8 bases). Trimming stripped 4 bases from V and 9 bases from J, with 18 bases between. The V gene's germline CDR1 is LNHDA and CDR2 SQIVND (reference sequence). The CDR3 is made up of 14 amino acids.

In its sample, this clone was seen a few times. The chain combines TRBV6-4 with TRBJ1-6, with D possibly matching TRBD1 (5 bases). CDR3 length: 11 residues. Per germline, CDR1 MRHNA and CDR2 SNTAGT. V lost 7 bases and J 12 bases, leaving 10 bases between the germline ends. CDR3 sequence reads: CASTKGLPLHF. In DNA form, the CDR3 reads TGTGCCAGCACCAAGGGGTTACCCCTCCACTTT.

This clone was found once. This sequence joins TRBV19 and TRBJ1-4; 9 bases are shared with TRBD1. CDR1 and CDR2 from the germline V gene are LNHDA and SQIVND (reference sequence). The CDR3 spans 17 residues. Trimming at V came to 3 bases and at J to 0 bases, leaving 5 bases not matched to a gene. CDR3 nucleotide sequence: TGTGCCAGTAGTATGCCGGGACAGGGAGCAACTAATGAAAAACTGTTTTTT. This encodes CASSMPGQGATNEKLFF.

V and J are TRBV6-5 and TRBJ1-3; D perhaps matches TRBD1 (5 bases). The CDR3 loop spans 16 amino acids. Germline-derived CDR1 and CDR2 are MNHEY and SVGAGI. The ends were cut back, 2 bases at V and 4 bases at J, with 15 bases in the middle. CDR3 residues: CASSYLGPEEGNTIYF. The CDR3 coding sequence is TGTGCCAGCAGTTACCTGGGGCCCGAGGAGGGAAACACCATATATTTT.

A few counts support this clone. This rearrangement joins TRBV2 to TRBJ1-3; TRBD1 matches at 7 bases. Looked up from germline, CDR1 is SNHLY and CDR2 is FYNNEI. The CDR3 totals 15 residues. With 5 bases clipped from V and 4 bases from J, the junction kept 8 bases outside the gene matches. The CDR3 nucleotides are TGTGCCAGCAGTCCCGACAGGGACGGCGGAAACACCATATATTTT. It specifies CASSPDRDGGNTIYF.

This clone was counted only a few times. V usage is TRBV9 and J usage is TRBJ1-2; perhaps TRBD1 as D (5 bases). The V end lost 4 bases, the J end lost 0 bases, and 13 bases lay between the germline ends. CDR3 length: 15 amino acids. Germline V CDR1 and CDR2: SGDLS, YYNGEE. The CDR3 DNA reads TGTGCCAGCAGCCCCCAAGGGACTACTAACTATGGCTACACCTTC. Its protein is CASSPQGTTNYGYTF.

This chain links TRBV9 with TRBJ2-4, with D maybe TRBD2 (5 bases). The CDR3 runs 14 residues. V was shortened by 0 bases and J by 2 bases, with 6 bases between the two germline ends. Germline lookup yields CDR1 SGDLS and CDR2 YYNGEE. The CDR3 is CASSVGGPKNIQYF. As DNA, the CDR3 is TGTGCCAGCAGCGTAGGAGGGCCCAAAAACATTCAGTACTTC.

The V call is TRBV5-6, the J call TRBJ2-3, with D possibly TRBD2 on 7 matching bases. The CDR3 is made up of 13 amino acids. CDR1 and CDR2 (germline): SGHDT, YYEEEE. Trimming removed 10 bases at V and 6 bases at J, with 18 bases between. CDR3 loop: CAAWTAGSDTQYF. The CDR3 DNA reads as TGTGCCGCCTGGACAGCGGGATCGGATACGCAGTATTTT.

The V gene is TRBV7-8, the J gene TRBJ2-2; D possibly corresponds to TRBD2 (5 bases). This CDR3 has 15 residues. V was pared by 7 bases and J by 1 base, with 13 bases between. Germline loops: CDR1 SGHVS, CDR2 FQNEAQ. CDR3: CASKKSGVNTGELFF. DNA for the CDR3: TGTGCCAGCAAGAAGAGCGGAGTGAACACCGGGGAGCTGTTTTTT.

The V call is TRBV4-3, the J call TRBJ1-6; TRBD1 aligns across 9 bases. J lost 0 bases, V lost 0 bases, and 12 bases had no gene match. Germline values: CDR1 LGHNA, CDR2 YSLEER. The CDR3 loop spans 21 amino acids. The CDR3 loop is CASSQELPGTGMGSYNSPLHF. The CDR3 region has the DNA TGCGCCAGCAGCCAAGAACTTCCAGGGACAGGGATGGGCTCCTATAATTCACCCCTCCACTTT.

This clone has more than one count but fewer than ten. The CDR3 DNA sequence: TGTGCCAGCAGCACTCCCGGGACAGGGGATGAAAAACTGTTTTTT. This codes for CASSTPGTGDEKLFF. The chain has TRBV5-4 and TRBJ1-4, with TRBD1 identical over 10 bases. V dropped 4 bases and J dropped 6; count of bases not matched to a gene: 6. Germline assignment: CDR1 SGHNT and CDR2 YYREEE (reference sequence). The CDR3 loop spans 15 amino acids. The entire variable domain, with the rest obtained from reference TRBV5-4 and TRBJ1-4, is as follows: ETGVTQSPTHLIKTRGQQVTLRCSSQSGHNTVSWYQQALGQGPQFIFQYYREEENGRGNFPPRFSGLQFPNYSSELNVNALELDDSALYLCASSTPGTGDEKLFFGSGTQLSVL.

The table lists this clone with a count of one. V usage is TRBV9 and J usage is TRBJ2-3, with D possibly TRBD2 on 5 matching bases. Trimming cost V 0 bases and J 4 bases, with 9 bases left between them. This CDR3 contains 14 residues. The germline gives CDR1 SGDLS, CDR2 YYNGEE. CDR3 amino acids: CASSVAAGPDTQYF. The CDR3 coding sequence is TGTGCCAGCAGCGTAGCGGCGGGCCCAGATACGCAGTATTTT.

The chain links TRBV29-1 to TRBJ2-3, with 10 bases identical to TRBD2. V dropped 1 base and J dropped 6; count of bases not matched to a gene: 4. CDR1 and CDR2 from the germline V gene are SQVTM and ANQGSEA. This CDR3 is built from 14 residues. The CDR3 loop is CSVEVSGGYDTQYF. The CDR3 bases are TGCAGCGTTGAAGTTAGCGGGGGGTACGATACGCAGTATTTT.

The CDR3 sequence: CASSPTRSETQYF. The CDR3 DNA is TGTGCCAGCTCACCAACCAGGTCGGAGACCCAGTACTTC. This rearrangement joins TRBV18 to TRBJ2-5; D gene uncertain. There are 13 residues in the CDR3. From germline, CDR1 is KGHSH and CDR2 LQKENI. V lost 2 bases and J 5 bases, leaving 9 bases between the germline ends.

The chain carries TRBV11-3 and TRBJ1-3; D call uncertain. This CDR3 has 14 amino acids. V lost 3 bases and J 2 bases, leaving 8 bases between the germline ends. Looked up from germline, CDR1 is SGHNT and CDR2 is YENEEA. The CDR3 sequence: CASSFRLAGNTIYF. The CDR3 nucleotides are TGTGCCAGCAGCTTTCGACTGGCTGGAAACACCATATATTTT. Together with reference TRBV11-3 and TRBJ1-3, the CDR3 gives the full variable domain: EAGVVQSPRYKIIEKKQPVAFWCNPISGHNTLYWYLQNLGQGPELLIRYENEEAVDDSQLPKDRFSAERLKGVDSTLKIQPAELGDSAVYLCASSFRLAGNTIYFGEGSWLTVV.

This clone was counted between two and nine times. This chain uses TRBV18 with TRBJ2-3; 8 positions match TRBD2. The V and J ends lost 3 bases and 1 base, in that order; junction bases with no gene match: 6. CDR3 length: 16 residues. The germline CDR1 and CDR2 sequences are KGHSH and LQKENI. The CDR3 loop reads CASSPPGGGGTDTQYF. As DNA, the CDR3 is TGTGCCAGCTCACCCCCCGGGGGGGGCGGCACAGATACGCAGTATTTT.

The chain carries TRBV7-9 and TRBJ2-3; 7 bases are a match to TRBD1. The V gene end was trimmed by 1 base and the J gene end by 2 bases; junction bases not matched to a gene: 3. The CDR3 runs to 15 residues. Germline CDR1 SEHNR, CDR2 FQNEAQ (reference sequence). The CDR3 loop is CASSLGGQFTDTQYF. CDR3 bases: TGTGCCAGCAGCTTAGGGGGACAGTTCACAGATACGCAGTATTTT.

This clone was recorded once. The J gene is TRBJ2-1, the V gene TRBV7-2, with D possibly matching TRBD1 (6 bases). V dropped 5 bases and J dropped 0 bases, with 11 bases sitting between them. The CDR3 extends over 15 amino acids. CDR1 is SGHTA, CDR2 FQGNSA, per germline. The CDR3 here is CASSRTARSYNEQFF. CDR3 sequence (DNA): TGTGCCAGCAGCAGGACAGCCCGCTCCTACAATGAGCAGTTCTTC.

The chain employs TRBV5-1 and TRBJ2-7, with D possibly TRBD1 on 5 matching bases. Trimming pared 0 bases from V and 2 bases from J, leaving 9 bases between. The length of the CDR3 is 14 residues. In germline, CDR1 is SGHRS, CDR2 YFSETQ. The CDR3 loop is CASSLEGRAYEQYF. CDR3 in DNA: TGCGCCAGCAGCTTGGAGGGCAGGGCCTACGAGCAGTACTTC.

A few counts support this clone. V is TRBV19 and J is TRBJ1-3; D might be TRBD1 (5 bases). Trimming stripped 8 bases from V and 4 bases from J, with 12 bases between. Germline CDR1 LNHDA, CDR2 SQIVND (reference sequence). This CDR3 comprises 13 residues. CDR3 sequence: CASDPGYGNTIYF. CDR3 nucleotide sequence: TGTGCCAGTGATCCAGGGTACGGAAACACCATATATTTT.

The J gene is TRBJ1-2, the V gene TRBV27; D is undetermined. Germline CDR1 reads MNHEY; CDR2 reads SMNVEV (reference sequence). The CDR3 spans 15 residues. Trimming took 2 bases from V and 0 from J, leaving 10 bases between them. CDR3 in DNA: TGTGCCAGCAGTTTAAATCAGCGCTCTAACTATGGCTACACCTTC. Encoded protein: CASSLNQRSNYGYTF.